One and the same sample provided the 26 T cell receptor beta chains below, sequenced in a study of CD8+CD57+ T cells in acquired aplastic anemia. Profiling of TCR beta VDJ combinations and CDR3 sequences used genomic DNA as template. TCRdb processed the reads anew with MiXCR; each CDR3 protein has one entry. Here the sample spans about half a million distinct CDR3 sequences, around 32% being singletons. Patients included in sequencing had previously demonstrated CD8+CD57+ cell expansion by flow cytometry. Sequenced input: sorted CD4+, CD8+, or CD8+CD57+ T cells (not recorded which) from PBMCs. These receptors were collected from a human donor with aplastic anemia.

This clonotype was recorded a few times. The chain has TRBV7-2 and TRBJ2-4; no firm D call. V was trimmed by 4 bases and J by 0 bases, leaving 16 bases between them. This CDR3 region has 17 residues. The germline V gene has CDR1 SGHTA and CDR2 FQGNSA. This chain's CDR3 is CASSYRHVYLAKNIQYF. The CDR3 nucleotides read TGTGCCAGCAGCTATCGACACGTATATTTAGCCAAAAACATTCAGTACTTC.

The genes are TRBV2 and TRBJ1-1, with a possible D match to TRBD1 (5 bases). V lost 7 bases, J lost 1 base, and 16 bases lay in between. There are 15 residues in the CDR3. The germline V gene has CDR1 SNHLY and CDR2 FYNNEI. CDR3 amino acids: CASNPQGTQNTEAFF. The CDR3 region has the DNA TGTGCCAGCAACCCCCAGGGCACGCAGAACACTGAAGCTTTCTTT.

In this sample, this clonotype turned up a few times. V and J are TRBV11-2 and TRBJ2-7, with TRBD1 matching 9 bases. The CDR3 is made up of 17 amino acids. V shed 5 bases, J shed 0 bases, and the junction held 11 bases outside the gene matches. CDR1 SGHAT and CDR2 FQNNGV come from the germline V gene. CDR3 DNA sequence: TGTGCCAGCAGCCCGTGGGCCGGACAGGGGAGCTCCTACGAGCAGTACTTC. Translated, it gives CASSPWAGQGSSYEQYF.

This chain connects TRBV11-2 to TRBJ2-3; 12 nucleotides match TRBD2. The CDR3 has 16 amino acids. In germline, CDR1 is SGHAT, CDR2 FQNNGV. Trimming at V came to 7 bases and at J to 10 bases, leaving 15 bases not matched to a gene. Here the CDR3 DNA reads TGTGCCAGCAACACCTGGGCTAGCGGGGGGGTCGGGGCGCAGTATTTT. It translates to CASNTWASGGVGAQYF. The variable domain in full, completed from reference TRBV11-2 and TRBJ2-3, reads EAGVAQSPRYKIIEKRQSVAFWCNPISGHATLYWYQQILGQGPKLLIQFQNNGVVDDSQLPKDRFSAERLKGVDSTLKIQPAKLEDSAVYLCASNTWASGGVGAQYFGPGTRLTVL.

In its sample, this clonotype was seen many times. This sequence joins TRBV29-1 and TRBJ2-1; D gene ambiguous. Germline loops: CDR1 SQVTM, CDR2 ANQGSEA. Trimming took 2 bases from V and 15 from J, leaving 14 bases between them. This CDR3 comprises 11 residues. In DNA, the CDR3 is TGCAGCGTTGAATTCGCCGGGTCAGGGTTCTTC. This sequence encodes CSVEFAGSGFF.

The chain recombines TRBV29-1 with TRBJ2-7; 11 nucleotides align to TRBD1. The CDR3 runs to 13 residues. The J segment lost 2 bases and the V segment lost 6 bases, leaving 3 bases of the junction unmatched. Germline V lookup: CDR1 SQVTM, CDR2 ANQGSEA. For the CDR3, the DNA is TGCAGCGTCGGGGGACAGGGGGCCTACGAGCAGTACTTC. This codes for CSVGGQGAYEQYF.

This clonotype was seen ten or more times. The chain carries TRBV15 and TRBJ1-2; maybe TRBD1 (5 bases). Between the trimmed V and J ends, which lost 8 bases and 4 bases, there was a span of 17 bases. This CDR3 spans 14 amino acids. Per germline, CDR1 LNHNV and CDR2 YYDKDF (reference sequence). The CDR3 coding sequence is TGTGCCACCCGCGGCCCGACAGAGACCTATGGCTACACCTTC. Protein: CATRGPTETYGYTF.

This clonotype occurred a few times. Germline and junction disagree at one end, which may indicate a read error. This chain uses TRBV10-3 with TRBJ1-6; D ambiguous. This CDR3 is 13 amino acids long. CDR1 is ENHRY, CDR2 SYGVKD, per germline. CDR3 sequence reads: CASSYIGNSPLHF. The CDR3, as DNA: TGTGCCAGCAGTTACATCGGGAATTCACCCCTCCACTTT.

This clonotype was counted between two and nine times. This chain uses TRBV18 with TRBJ2-7; D possibly corresponds to TRBD2 (5 bases). V was shortened by 3 bases and J by 12 bases, with 15 bases between the two germline ends. Germline V gene data show CDR1 as KGHSH and CDR2 as LQKENI. This CDR3 is built from 12 residues. CDR3 sequence reads: CASSPSGPGMYF. The DNA of the CDR3 is TGTGCCAGCTCACCGTCCGGTCCGGGGATGTACTTC. The variable domain in full, completed from reference TRBV18 and TRBJ2-7, reads NAGVMQNPRHLVRRRGQEARLRCSPMKGHSHVYWYRQLPEEGLKFMVYLQKENIIDESGMPKERFSAEFPKEGPSILRIQQVVRGDSAAYFCASSPSGPGMYFGPGTRLTVT.

V usage is TRBV5-5 and J usage is TRBJ1-6, with D perhaps matching TRBD1 (6 bases). Per germline, CDR1 SGHKS and CDR2 YYEKEE (reference sequence). This CDR3 spans 15 amino acids. Trimming removed 4 bases from V and 6 bases from J, with 14 bases in between. The CDR3 bases are TGTGCCAGCAGCCGATCACAGGGAATTAATTCACCCCTCCACTTT. Translation: CASSRSQGINSPLHF.

This clonotype was observed at least ten times. CDR3 coding DNA: TGTGCCACCAACCCGACAGGGCAGGGCAATCAGCCCCAGCATTTT. As protein: CATNPTGQGNQPQHF. The chain recombines TRBV19 with TRBJ1-5; 7 bases fit TRBD1. Unmatched junction bases numbered 11, after V lost 10 bases and J lost 2 bases. The CDR3 consists of 15 residues. The germline gives CDR1 LNHDA, CDR2 SQIVND (reference sequence).

The chain uses TRBV20-1 and TRBJ2-1; 8 nucleotides match TRBD2. J gave up 0 bases and V 6 bases, and 4 bases lay outside the gene matches. Per the germline V gene, CDR1 is DFQATT and CDR2 is SNEGSKA (reference sequence). There are 14 residues in the CDR3. This CDR3 is CSAEAGDSYNEQFF. The CDR3 nucleotides read TGCAGTGCCGAAGCGGGAGACTCCTACAATGAGCAGTTCTTC.

This clonotype appeared a few times. The rearrangement links TRBV30 to TRBJ2-7; TRBD2 matches at 7 bases. CDR1 is GTSNPN, CDR2 SVGIG, per germline (reference sequence). V lost 0 bases to trimming and J lost 9 bases; unmatched junction nucleotides: 8. The CDR3 is 13 amino acids. The CDR3 bases are TGTGCCTGGAGTGTAATGGCGGGAGTTTCGCAGTACTTC. It yields the protein CAWSVMAGVSQYF.

This rearrangement joins TRBV3-1 to TRBJ1-5; maybe TRBD1 (5 bases). The CDR3 extends over 14 amino acids. V lost 1 base and J 6 bases, leaving 10 bases between the germline ends. CDR1 and CDR2 from the germline V gene are LGHDT and YNNKEL (reference sequence). For the CDR3, the DNA is TGTGCCAGCAGCCAAGGAGGAGGGGCTCAGCCCCAGCATTTT. Translation gives CASSQGGGAQPQHF.

On this clonotype itself: With a much larger clone just one base away, this may be a read error. The rearrangement links TRBV5-1 to TRBJ1-2; maybe TRBD1 (5 bases). The germline gives CDR1 SGHRS, CDR2 YFSETQ. The CDR3 runs to 13 residues. The DNA for the CDR3 is TGCGCCAGCAGCATCGGGACCCACTATGGCTACGCCTTC. This translates into CASSIGTHYGYAF.

This clonotype turned up a few times. The V and J genes are TRBV2 and TRBJ1-1; the D gene is possibly TRBD1 (6 bases). V dropped 5 bases and J dropped 2 bases, with 18 bases sitting between them. This CDR3 region has 16 residues. Per germline, CDR1 SNHLY and CDR2 FYNNEI. CDR3: CASSSAGHAANTEAFF. CDR3 bases: TGTGCCAGCAGTTCAGCGGGACACGCCGCTAACACTGAAGCTTTCTTT. The whole variable domain, filled in from reference TRBV2 and TRBJ1-1, reads EPEVTQTPSHQVTQMGQEVILRCVPISNHLYFYWYRQILGQKVEFLVSFYNNEISEKSEIFDDQFSVERPDGSNFTLKIRSTKLEDSAMYFCASSSAGHAANTEAFFGQGTRLTVV.

This clonotype came up many times. In DNA form, the CDR3 reads TGTGCCAGCAGTCGGACGGGAATGGCTGGCTACACCTTC. Its translation is CASSRTGMAGYTF. The chain uses TRBV12-3 or TRBV12-4 and TRBJ1-2; D not resolved. CDR3 length equals 13 residues. Trimming stripped 5 bases from V and 7 bases from J, with 14 bases between.

Comments on this clonotype: Because the CDR3 is missing its conserved closing phenylalanine or tryptophan, this is likely a read error. V gene TRBV20-1 combines with J gene TRBJ2-3; perhaps TRBD2 as D (7 bases). CDR1 is DFQATT and CDR2 is SNEGSKA in the germline V gene (reference sequence). The CDR3 runs 14 residues. The CDR3 reads CSAPSGGGTDTQYS. CDR3 in DNA: TGCAGTGCACCCTCGGGGGGCGGCACAGACACGCAGTATTCT.

In the case of this clonotype: Being one base from a much bigger clone, this may be a read error. V gene TRBV11-2 combines with J gene TRBJ2-5; the D call may be TRBD1 or TRBD2 (6 bases each). The CDR3 sequence is 15 residues long. The germline CDR1 and CDR2 sequences are SGHAT and FQNNGV. CDR3 DNA: TGTGCCGGCAGCTTAGGGGGGAGAGGGCAAGAGACCCAGTACTTC. Its translation: CAGSLGGRGQETQYF.

This clonotype came up a few times. The chain is built from TRBV11-2 and TRBJ1-3; D gene uncertain. Germline CDR1 reads SGHAT; CDR2 reads FQNNGV. The length of the CDR3 is 16 residues. The V end was cut by 3 bases, the J end by 0 bases, with 12 bases between. The CDR3 DNA is TGTGCCAGCAGCTTGGGCGGAGGGTTCTCTGGAAACACCATATATTTT. It specifies CASSLGGGFSGNTIYF.

Comment on this clonotype: Given a much more abundant clone one base away, this may be a read error. In DNA form, the CDR3 reads TGCAGTGCTGGTATAGGGGACTATGGCTACACCTTC. Its protein is CSAGIGDYGYTF. This chain links TRBV20-1 with TRBJ1-2; the D gene is possibly TRBD1 (5 bases). CDR3 length equals 12 residues. Germline V gene lookup returns CDR1 DFQATT and CDR2 SNEGSKA (reference sequence). Trimming shortened V by 5 bases and J by 3 bases, and 10 bases separated the two germline ends.

Comments on this clonotype: A much larger clonotype is one base distant, so this may be a read error. The chain uses TRBV7-9 and TRBJ1-1; 9 bases match TRBD1. The CDR3 runs to 12 residues. Germline V CDR1 and CDR2: SEHNR, FQNEAQ (reference sequence). Trimming took 5 bases from V and 6 from J; bases not matched to a gene: 1. CDR3 loop: CASSRQGAEAFF. CDR3 sequence (DNA): TGTGCCAGCAGCAGACAGGGGGCTGAAGCTTTCTTT.

This chain links TRBV7-8 with TRBJ2-5; D is undetermined. The germline V and J ends were trimmed by 5 bases and 4 bases, with 8 bases remaining between them. Germline V lookup: CDR1 SGHVS, CDR2 FQNEAQ. CDR3 length: 12 amino acids. This chain's CDR3 is CASSHSRETQYF. The CDR3 region has the DNA TGTGCCAGCAGCCACTCTCGAGAGACCCAGTACTTC. Full variable domain (remainder filled in from reference TRBV7-8 and TRBJ2-5): GAGVSQSPRYKVAKRGQDVALRCDPISGHVSLFWYQQALGQGPEFLTYFQNEAQLDKSGLPSDRFFAERPEGSVSTLKIQRTQQEDSAVYLCASSHSRETQYFGPGTRLLVL.

This clonotype was observed a handful of times. The chain couples TRBV5-1 to TRBJ2-3; 8 nucleotides match TRBD1. The CDR3 loop spans 17 amino acids. The V and J ends lost 4 bases and 2 bases, in that order; junction bases with no gene match: 12. From germline, CDR1 is SGHRS and CDR2 YFSETQ. The CDR3 loop reads CASSTYGQGFITDTQYF. The CDR3 nucleotides read TGCGCCAGCAGCACCTATGGACAGGGTTTTATCACAGATACGCAGTATTTT. Variable domain in full (rest from reference TRBV5-1 and TRBJ2-3): KAGVTQTPRYLIKTRGQQVTLSCSPISGHRSVSWYQQTPGQGLQFLFEYFSETQRNKGNFPGRFSGRQFSNSRSEMNVSTLELGDSALYLCASSTYGQGFITDTQYFGPGTRLTVL.

A word on this clonotype: Mismatch with germline at one junction end may stem from a read error. V usage is TRBV20-1 and J usage is TRBJ2-2; possibly TRBD2 for D (6 bases). The germline CDR1 and CDR2 sequences are DFQATT and SNEGSKA (reference sequence). CDR3 size: 14 residues. CDR3 bases: TGCAGTGCTCAACGCGGGGCGAACACCGGGGAGCTGCTTTTT. It yields the protein CSAQRGANTGELLF.

The genes are TRBV7-8 and TRBJ1-2, with D perhaps matching TRBD1 (5 bases). Trimming removed 1 base at V and 6 bases at J, with 15 bases between. The CDR3 runs to 15 residues. Germline V gives CDR1 SGHVS, CDR2 FQNEAQ. The CDR3 loop is CASSLVVEKGNGYTF. Written as DNA, the CDR3 is TGTGCCAGCAGCTTAGTTGTAGAGAAGGGGAATGGCTACACCTTC.